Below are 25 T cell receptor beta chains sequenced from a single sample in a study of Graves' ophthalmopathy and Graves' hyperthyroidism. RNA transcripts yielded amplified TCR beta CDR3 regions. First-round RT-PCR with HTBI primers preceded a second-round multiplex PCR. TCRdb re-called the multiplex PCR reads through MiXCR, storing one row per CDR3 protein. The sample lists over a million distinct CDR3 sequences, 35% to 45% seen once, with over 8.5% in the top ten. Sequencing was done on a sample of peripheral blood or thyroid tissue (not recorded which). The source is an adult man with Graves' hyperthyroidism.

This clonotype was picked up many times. CDR3 sequence: CASSLGQIIKYF. For the CDR3, the DNA is TGTGCCAGCAGCTTAGGACAAATCATCAAGTACTTC. This chain connects TRBV7-9 to TRBJ2-5; D ambiguous. Germline V gene lookup returns CDR1 SEHNR and CDR2 FQNEAQ (reference sequence). CDR3 length: 12 residues. Trimming took 1 base from V and 12 from J, leaving 12 bases between them.

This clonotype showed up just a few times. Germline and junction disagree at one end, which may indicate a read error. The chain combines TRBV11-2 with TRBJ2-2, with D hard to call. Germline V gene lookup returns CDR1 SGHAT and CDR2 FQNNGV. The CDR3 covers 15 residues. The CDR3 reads CASSQDGEWPGELFF. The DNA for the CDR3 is TGCGCCAGCAGCCAAGATGGCGAATGGCCCGGGGAGCTGTTTTTT.

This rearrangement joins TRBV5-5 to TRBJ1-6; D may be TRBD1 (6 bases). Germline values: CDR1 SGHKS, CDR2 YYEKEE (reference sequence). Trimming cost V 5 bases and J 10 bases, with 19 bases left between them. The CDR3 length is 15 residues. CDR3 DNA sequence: TGTGCCAGCAGGGGTGAGGGGGGTGAGTACTCACCCCTCCACTTT. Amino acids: CASRGEGGEYSPLHF. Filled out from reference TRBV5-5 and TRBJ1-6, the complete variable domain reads DAGVTQSPTHLIKTRGQQVTLRCSPISGHKSVSWYQQVLGQGPQFIFQYYEKEERGRGNFPDRFSARQFPNYSSELNVNALLLGDSALYLCASRGEGGEYSPLHFGNGTRLTVT.

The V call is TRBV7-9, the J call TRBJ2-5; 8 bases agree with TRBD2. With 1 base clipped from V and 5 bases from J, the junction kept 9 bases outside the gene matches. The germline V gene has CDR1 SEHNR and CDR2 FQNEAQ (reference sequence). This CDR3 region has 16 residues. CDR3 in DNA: TGTGCCAGCAGCTTAGAGGGAGCGGGGGATGGTGAGACCCAGTACTTC. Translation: CASSLEGAGDGETQYF. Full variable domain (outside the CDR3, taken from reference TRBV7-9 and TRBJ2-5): DTGVSQNPRHKITKRGQNVTFRCDPISEHNRLYWYRQTLGQGPEFLTYFQNEAQLEKSRLLSDRFSAERPKGSFSTLEIQRTEQGDSAMYLCASSLEGAGDGETQYFGPGTRLLVL.

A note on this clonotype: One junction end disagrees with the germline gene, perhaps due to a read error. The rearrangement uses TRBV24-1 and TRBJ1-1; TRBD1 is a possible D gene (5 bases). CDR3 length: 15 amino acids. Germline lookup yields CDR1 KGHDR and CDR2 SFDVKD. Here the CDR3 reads CASSFGFRGIPEAFF. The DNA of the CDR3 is TGTGCCAGCAGTTTCGGGTTTAGGGGAATCCCTGAAGCTTTCTTT.

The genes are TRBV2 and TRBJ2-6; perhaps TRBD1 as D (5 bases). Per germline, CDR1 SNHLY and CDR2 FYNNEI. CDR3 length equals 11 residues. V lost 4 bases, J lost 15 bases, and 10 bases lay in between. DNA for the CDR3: TGTGCCAGCAGTGCTGCAGGGTCCCTGACTTTC. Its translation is CASSAAGSLTF.

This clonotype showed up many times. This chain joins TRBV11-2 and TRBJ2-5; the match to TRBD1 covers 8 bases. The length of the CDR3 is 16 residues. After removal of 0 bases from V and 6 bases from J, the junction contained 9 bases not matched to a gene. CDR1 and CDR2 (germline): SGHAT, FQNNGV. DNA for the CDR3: TGTGCCAGCAGCTTAGATGGCGCAGGGGGCGCCCAGACCCAGTACTTC. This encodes CASSLDGAGGAQTQYF.

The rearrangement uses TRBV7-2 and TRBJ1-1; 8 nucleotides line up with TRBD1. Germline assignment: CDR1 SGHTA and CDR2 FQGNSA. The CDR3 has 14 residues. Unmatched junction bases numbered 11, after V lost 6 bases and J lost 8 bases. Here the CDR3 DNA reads TGTGCCAGCAGTGGGAGACAGGGGCTGTCGGAAGCTTTCTTT. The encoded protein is CASSGRQGLSEAFF. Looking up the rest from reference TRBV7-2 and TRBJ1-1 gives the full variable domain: GAGVSQSPSNKVTEKGKDVELRCDPISGHTALYWYRQSLGQGLEFLIYFQGNSAPDKSGLPSDRFSAERTGGSVSTLTIQRTQQEDSAVYLCASSGRQGLSEAFFGQGTRLTVV.

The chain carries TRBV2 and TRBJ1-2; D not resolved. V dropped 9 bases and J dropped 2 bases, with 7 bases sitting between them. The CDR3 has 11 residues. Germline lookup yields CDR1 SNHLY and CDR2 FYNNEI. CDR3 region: CARLGNYGYTF. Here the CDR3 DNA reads TGTGCCAGACTCGGGAACTATGGCTACACCTTC.

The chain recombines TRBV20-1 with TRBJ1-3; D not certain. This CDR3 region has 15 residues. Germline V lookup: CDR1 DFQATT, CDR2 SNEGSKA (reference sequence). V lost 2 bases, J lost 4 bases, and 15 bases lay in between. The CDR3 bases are TGCAGTGCTAGAATATCAGAATACGGGGGAAACACCATATATTTT. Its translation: CSARISEYGGNTIYF.

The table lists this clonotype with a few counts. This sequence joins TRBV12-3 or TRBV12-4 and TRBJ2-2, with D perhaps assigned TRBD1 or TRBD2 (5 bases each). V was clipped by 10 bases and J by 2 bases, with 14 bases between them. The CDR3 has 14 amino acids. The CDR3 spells CATHPRGNTGELFF. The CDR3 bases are TGTGCCACCCATCCGAGGGGTAACACCGGGGAGCTGTTTTTT.

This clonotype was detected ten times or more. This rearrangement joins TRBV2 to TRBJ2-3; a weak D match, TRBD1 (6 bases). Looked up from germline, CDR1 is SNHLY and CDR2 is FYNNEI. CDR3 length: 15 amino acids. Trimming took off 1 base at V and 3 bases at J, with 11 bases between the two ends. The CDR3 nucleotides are TGTGCCAGCAGTGAAGAAGGACAGCGGACAGATACGCAGTATTTT. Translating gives CASSEEGQRTDTQYF.

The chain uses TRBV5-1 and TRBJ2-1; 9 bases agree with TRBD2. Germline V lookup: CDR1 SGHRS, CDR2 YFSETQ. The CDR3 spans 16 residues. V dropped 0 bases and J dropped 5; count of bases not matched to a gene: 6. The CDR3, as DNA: TGCGCCAGCAGCTTGGAATATGGCGGGGGGGACAATGAGCAGTTCTTC. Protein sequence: CASSLEYGGGDNEQFF. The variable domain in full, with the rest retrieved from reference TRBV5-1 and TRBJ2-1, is KAGVTQTPRYLIKTRGQQVTLSCSPISGHRSVSWYQQTPGQGLQFLFEYFSETQRNKGNFPGRFSGRQFSNSRSEMNVSTLELGDSALYLCASSLEYGGGDNEQFFGPGTRLTVL.

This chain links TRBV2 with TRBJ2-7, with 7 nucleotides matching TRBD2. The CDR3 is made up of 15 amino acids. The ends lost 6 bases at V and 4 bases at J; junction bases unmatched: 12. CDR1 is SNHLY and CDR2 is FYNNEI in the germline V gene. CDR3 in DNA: TGTGCCAGCAGCCGACCGCTGGGGGGGGTATACGAGCAGTACTTC. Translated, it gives CASSRPLGGVYEQYF.

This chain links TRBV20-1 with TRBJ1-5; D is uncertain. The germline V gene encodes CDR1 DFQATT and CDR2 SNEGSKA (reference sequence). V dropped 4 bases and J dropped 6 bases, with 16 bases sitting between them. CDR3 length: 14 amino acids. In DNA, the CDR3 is TGCAGTGCTAAGAGATTAGATCTACGTCAGCCCCAGCATTTT. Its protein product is CSAKRLDLRQPQHF.

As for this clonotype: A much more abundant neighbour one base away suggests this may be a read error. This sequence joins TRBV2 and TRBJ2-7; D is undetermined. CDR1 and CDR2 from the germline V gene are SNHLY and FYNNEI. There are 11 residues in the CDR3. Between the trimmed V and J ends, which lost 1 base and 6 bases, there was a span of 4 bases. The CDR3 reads CASSEVSEQYF. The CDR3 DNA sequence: TGTGCCAGCAGTGAAGTGAGCGAGCAGTACTTC.

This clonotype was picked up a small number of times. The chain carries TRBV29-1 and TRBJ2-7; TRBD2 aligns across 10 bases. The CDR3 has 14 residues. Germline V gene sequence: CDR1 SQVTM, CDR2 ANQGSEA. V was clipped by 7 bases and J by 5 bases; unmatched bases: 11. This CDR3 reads CSASRASGRDEQYF. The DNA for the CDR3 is TGCAGCGCCTCAAGGGCTAGCGGGAGAGACGAGCAGTACTTC.

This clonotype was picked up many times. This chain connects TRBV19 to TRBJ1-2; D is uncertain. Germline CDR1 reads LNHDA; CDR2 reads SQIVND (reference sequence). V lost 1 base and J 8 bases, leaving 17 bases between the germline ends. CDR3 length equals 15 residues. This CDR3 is CASSIGTPGGRGYTF. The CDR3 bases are TGTGCCAGTAGTATAGGGACGCCAGGCGGACGGGGCTACACCTTC. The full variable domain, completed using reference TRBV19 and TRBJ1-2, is DGGITQSPKYLFRKEGQNVTLSCEQNLNHDAMYWYRQDPGQGLRLIYYSQIVNDFQKGDIAEGYSVSREKKESFPLTVTSAQKNPTAFYLCASSIGTPGGRGYTFGSGTRLTVV.

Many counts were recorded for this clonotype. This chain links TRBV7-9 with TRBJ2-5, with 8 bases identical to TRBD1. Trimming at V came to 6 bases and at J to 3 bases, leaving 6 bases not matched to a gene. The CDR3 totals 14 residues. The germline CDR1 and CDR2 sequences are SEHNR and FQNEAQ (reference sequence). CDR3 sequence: CASSPDREKETQYF. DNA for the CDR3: TGTGCCAGCAGTCCGGACAGGGAAAAAGAGACCCAGTACTTC.

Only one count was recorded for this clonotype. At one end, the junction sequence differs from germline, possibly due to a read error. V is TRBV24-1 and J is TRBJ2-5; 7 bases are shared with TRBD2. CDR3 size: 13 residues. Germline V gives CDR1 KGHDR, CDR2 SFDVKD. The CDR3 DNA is TGTGCCACCAGTGAAGCGGGGAAGGAGACCCAGTGCTTC. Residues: CATSEAGKETQCF.

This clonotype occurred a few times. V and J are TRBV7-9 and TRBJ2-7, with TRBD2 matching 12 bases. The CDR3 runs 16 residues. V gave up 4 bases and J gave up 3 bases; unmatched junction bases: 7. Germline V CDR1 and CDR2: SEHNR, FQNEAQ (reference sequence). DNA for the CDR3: TGTGCCAGCAGCTCGACTCGGACTAGCGGGAACTACGAGCAGTACTTC. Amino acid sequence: CASSSTRTSGNYEQYF.

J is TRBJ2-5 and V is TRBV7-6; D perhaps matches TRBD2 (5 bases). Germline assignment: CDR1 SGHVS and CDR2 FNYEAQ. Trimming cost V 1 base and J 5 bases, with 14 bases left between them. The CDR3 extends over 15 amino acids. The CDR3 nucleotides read TGTGCCAGCAGCTTAGAAGTGGGAGTATCGGAGACCCAGTACTTC. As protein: CASSLEVGVSETQYF.

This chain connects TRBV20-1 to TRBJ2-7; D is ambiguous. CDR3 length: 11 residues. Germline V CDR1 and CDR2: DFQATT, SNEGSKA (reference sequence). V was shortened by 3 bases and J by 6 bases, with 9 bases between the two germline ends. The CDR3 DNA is TGCAGTGCTAGTTTAGTTTCCGAGCAGTACTTC. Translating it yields CSASLVSEQYF.

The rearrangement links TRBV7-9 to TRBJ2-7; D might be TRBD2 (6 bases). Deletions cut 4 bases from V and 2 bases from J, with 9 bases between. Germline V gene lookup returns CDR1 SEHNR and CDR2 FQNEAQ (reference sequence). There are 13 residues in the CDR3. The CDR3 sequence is CASSWEVPYEQYF. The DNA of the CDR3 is TGTGCCAGCAGCTGGGAGGTACCCTACGAGCAGTACTTC.

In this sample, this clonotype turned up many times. CDR3 in amino acids: CASSFQVGELFF. The CDR3 DNA follows: TGTGCCAGCAGTTTTCAGGTCGGGGAGCTGTTTTTT. The chain combines TRBV6-2 or TRBV6-3 with TRBJ2-2, with unresolved D. Trimming left V 4 bases short and J 7 bases short, with 7 bases between. CDR1 MNHEY and CDR2 SVGEGT come from the germline V gene. This CDR3 is built from 12 residues.